These T cell receptor beta chains were read from a single sample in a study of blood T cells in healthy people across ages. One entry per CDR3 protein, called by TCRdb with MiXCR from the 5' RACE reads. This table holds roughly 1.5 million distinct CDR3 sequences, around 40% found once. The sequenced material came from blood. The source is a woman aged 18-29 years in good health. The CDR3 runs from the conserved cysteine through the conserved F or W. A D gene is named only where the DNA matches it firmly. Size tells how often a clone was seen (once, few, many) or the class of an expanded clone, and some rows leave it out.

d_call	clone_size	v_call	j_call	cdr3_nt	cdr3_aa
TRBD2	few	TRBV12-3/TRBV12-4	TRBJ2-1	TGTGCCAGCCTTCTAGCGGGAAGCCATGAGCAGTTCTTC	CASLLAGSHEQFF
-	-	TRBV4-1	TRBJ1-2	TGCGCCAGCAGCCAAGTAGTGAGCCCGAGCTATGGCTGCACCTTC	CASSQVVSPSYGCTF
-	-	TRBV20-1	TRBJ2-6	TGCAGTGCTGGTGGTCTTCCCTCTGGGGCCAACGTCCTGACTTTC	CSAGGLPSGANVLTF
-	few	TRBV4-1	TRBJ1-2	TGCGCCAGCAGCCAAGAAGACATGGACTATGGCTACACCTTC	CASSQEDMDYGYTF
TRBD1	-	TRBV20-1	TRBJ1-1	TGCAGTGCAAACAGGGGACACACTGAAGCTTTCTTT	CSANRGHTEAFF
-	-	TRBV27	TRBJ1-1	TGTGCCAGCAGTCCTTGGGAGGCAGCTACTGAAGCTTTCTTT	CASSPWEAATEAFF
TRBD1	few	TRBV12-3/TRBV12-4	TRBJ2-1	TGTGCCAGCAGTGGCCAGAGACTAGAGGACAGGGGCCCCTACAATGAGCAGTTCTTC	CASSGQRLEDRGPYNEQFF
-	-	TRBV9	TRBJ1-6	TGTGCCAGCAGCCCCCAGGATTCGTATAATTCACCCCTCCACTTT	CASSPQDSYNSPLHF
TRBD1	-	TRBV11-2	TRBJ2-5	TGTGCCAGCAGCTTCCGGGACAGTCAAGAAGAGACCCAGTACTTC	CASSFRDSQEETQYF
-	few	TRBV7-9	TRBJ1-2	TGTGCCAGCAGCTTAGTTTCGCAGACCGTTGGCTACACCTTC	CASSLVSQTVGYTF
-	-	TRBV27	TRBJ1-4	TGTGCCAGCAGTTCTCAATGGCGTTCTAATGAAAAACTGTTTTTT	CASSSQWRSNEKLFF
-	few	TRBV14	TRBJ1-4	TGTGCCAGCAGCCAAGGGCACAGCCCATATGAAAAACTGTTTTTT	CASSQGHSPYEKLFF
-	few	TRBV25-1	TRBJ2-1	TGTGCCAGCAGTGAATCAGGAGGACAGCTCGAACTGCAGTTCTTC	CASSESGGQLELQFF
-	few	TRBV5-1	TRBJ1-4	TGCGCCAGCAGCTTGGTGTGGAGGGGTGAAAAACTGTTTTTT	CASSLVWRGEKLFF
-	-	TRBV4-3	TRBJ2-1	TGCGCCAGCAGGGGACCTTTCGATGAGCAGTTCTTC	CASRGPFDEQFF
TRBD1	-	TRBV6-2/TRBV6-3	TRBJ1-5	TGTGCCAGCAGGGGGGACAGCCCTTATAGCAATCAGCCCCAGCATTTT	CASRGDSPYSNQPQHF
-	-	TRBV7-2	TRBJ2-1	TGTGCCAGCAGCTACTACTCTCCCGGGTATGAGCAGTTCTTC	CASSYYSPGYEQFF
-	-	TRBV21-1	TRBJ1-5	TGTGCCAGCAGCCTATACAAGGGTCGTGGCAATCAGCCCCAGCATTTT	CASSLYKGRGNQPQHF
-	few	TRBV7-2	TRBJ1-5	TGTGCCAGCAGCTTCCGTTCAGGGGAGGATCAGCCCCAGCATTTT	CASSFRSGEDQPQHF
-	-	TRBV4-1	TRBJ2-7	TGCGCCAGCAGCCAAGTGGGACCATCCTACGAGCAGTACTTC	CASSQVGPSYEQYF
-	-	TRBV12-3/TRBV12-4	TRBJ1-5	TGTGCCAGCAGTAAGGAGGGGGGTGGACAGCCCCAGCATTTT	CASSKEGGGQPQHF
TRBD1	-	TRBV20-1	TRBJ1-6	TGCAGTGCTAGATCCGACAGGGCATCCTATAATTCACCCCTCCACTTT	CSARSDRASYNSPLHF
-	-	TRBV27	TRBJ2-1	TGTGCCAGCAGTTTCCTAGCTACGGTGATCTACAATGAGCAGTTCTTC	CASSFLATVIYNEQFF
-	few	TRBV7-9	TRBJ1-4	TGTGCCAGCAGCTCCTCCGGGACGGGTAATGAAAAACTGTTTTTT	CASSSSGTGNEKLFF
-	-	TRBV6-2/TRBV6-3	TRBJ2-7	TGTGCCAGCAGTTACTGGGGTCTTCTCTACTACGAGCAGTACTTC	CASSYWGLLYYEQYF
-	few	TRBV29-1	TRBJ2-1	TGCAGCGTTGATAAGGCGGGACAGCTCTACAATGAGCAGTTCTTC	CSVDKAGQLYNEQFF
-	-	TRBV27	TRBJ1-1	TGTGCCAGCAGTTTAATAAAGGGCGGGACTGAAGCTTTCTTT	CASSLIKGGTEAFF
-	-	TRBV15	TRBJ2-3	TGTGCCACCAGCAGTGGACGCCGGGGGTACGCAGATACGCAGTATTTT	CATSSGRRGYADTQYF
TRBD2	-	TRBV30	TRBJ2-7	TGTGCCTGGGGTGGGGGAACTAGCGGTGACGAGCAGTACTTC	CAWGGGTSGDEQYF
-	-	TRBV7-8	TRBJ2-5	TGTGCCAGCAGCCCTGCCCGGGGGACGGAGACCCAGTACTTC	CASSPARGTETQYF
TRBD1	many	TRBV29-1	TRBJ2-7	TGCAGCGTTGAAGACAAAGGCCGGGACAGGTCCTACGAGCAGTACTTC	CSVEDKGRDRSYEQYF
-	-	TRBV27	TRBJ2-7	TGTGCCAGCAGTTTCCGCGGGACAGCCTACGAGCAGTACTTC	CASSFRGTAYEQYF
-	-	TRBV2	TRBJ1-5	TGTGCCAGCAGCGCAGGGCGGGGAACCCTTAGCAATCAGCCCCAGCATTTT	CASSAGRGTLSNQPQHF
-	-	TRBV4-1	TRBJ1-2	TGCGCCAGCAGCTTCCAAGGCGCGGGTCCCTATGGCTACACCTTC	CASSFQGAGPYGYTF
TRBD1	-	TRBV28	TRBJ2-3	TGTGCCAGCAGCATAGGACAGGGGATGTATTTT	CASSIGQGMYF
-	-	TRBV6-5	TRBJ1-2	TGTGCCAGCAATAGAGCAGGCGTTAACTATGGCTACACCTTC	CASNRAGVNYGYTF
TRBD2	many	TRBV7-8	TRBJ2-7	TGTGCCAGCACGCATGGCGGGGGGCCCTACGAGCAGTACTTC	CASTHGGGPYEQYF
TRBD2	-	TRBV27	TRBJ2-1	TGTGCCAGCACGGGACTAGCGGGACCCAATGAGCAGTTCTTC	CASTGLAGPNEQFF
-	-	TRBV20-1	TRBJ2-4	TGCAGTGCTAGAGAGGGCAGGTTTATAGCCAAAAACATTCAGTACTTC	CSAREGRFIAKNIQYF
-	few	TRBV5-1	TRBJ1-2	TGCGCCAGCAGCAGAAAGGGGATCCTCGACTATGGCTACACCTTC	CASSRKGILDYGYTF
-	few	TRBV5-1	TRBJ2-7	TGCGCCAGCAGCTTGGAGGCCCTAAGCTCCTACGAGCAGTACTTC	CASSLEALSSYEQYF
TRBD1	-	TRBV7-2	TRBJ1-2	TGTGCCAGCACGCCCTCGACAGGGGGCAAGTATGGCTACACCTTC	CASTPSTGGKYGYTF
-	-	TRBV7-9	TRBJ2-3	TGTGCCAGCAGCGCAAAACCGGGACGTAAGGCCGATACGCAGTATTTT	CASSAKPGRKADTQYF